These T cell receptor beta chains were read from a single sample in a study of CD8 T cells in ankylosing spondylitis. MiXCR was run by TCRdb on the 5' RACE reads, yielding one entry per CDR3 protein. Here the sample spans 450,000 or so distinct CDR3 sequences, 26% being singletons. The sample taken for sequencing was blood, either unsorted or a sorted T cell fraction (not recorded which). The source of these receptors is a male donor with ankylosing spondylitis. CDR3s include the opening cysteine and the closing phenylalanine or tryptophan. The D gene is left open where the match is weak.

D: .
V: TRBV25-1
CDR3: CASSDVQGTGNTIYF

D: .
V: TRBV6-2/TRBV6-3
CDR3: CASSYSGQTAYTF

D: .
V: TRBV10-2
CDR3: CATSQAGGAFF

D: TRBD1
V: TRBV7-8
CDR3: CASSSDRGGTDTQYF

D: .
V: TRBV6-1
CDR3: CASDGANSGNTIYF

D: .
V: TRBV29-1
CDR3: CSGILTRSQEYTF

D: TRBD2
V: TRBV20-1
CDR3: CSASAGLARDEQFF

D: .
V: TRBV29-1
CDR3: CSVGRSLNAGELFF

D: TRBD1
V: TRBV19
CDR3: CASSNGDRAKVDWEKLFF

D: TRBD2
V: TRBV2
CDR3: CAIAGIRLAGGGISYNEQFF

D: .
V: TRBV29-1
CDR3: CSVGSGQLTGELFF

D: .
V: TRBV3-1
CDR3: CASSQVSGRIEKLFF

D: .
V: TRBV7-2
CDR3: CASSLHRETQYF